Detailed here is one T cell receptor (beta chain). What it binds is unknown. The data stem from a study of read filtering for tumor transcriptome and immune sequencing. The overall study: R-ISS stage counts were eight or nine for I, 15 to 20 for II, six or seven for III. Study results and caveats: In IR-seq, single-read clonotypes were around four fifths of clonotypes but around 3.2% of reads. Correlation between methods rose after single-read clonotypes were removed.

This library used 300 to 450 ng RNA and molecular barcoded adaptors spanning alpha/delta and beta/gamma chains. A single record per CDR3 protein comes from TCRdb applying MiXCR to the reads. Found here are roughly 130,000 distinct CDR3 sequences, 13% of them singletons; the top ten hold 8% to 13%. The CDR3 spans 14 residues. Germline V gives CDR1 LNHDA, CDR2 SQIVND (reference sequence). V was pared by 5 bases and J by 0 bases, with 7 bases between. Sequenced input: a population of CD138-negative cells sorted from bone marrow. The sequence derives from a donor aged 40 or older with multiple myeloma. V is TRBV19 and J is TRBJ1-4; D unresolved. CDR3 sequence: CASSPRATNEKLFF. In DNA, the CDR3 is TGTGCCAGTAGTCCGAGAGCAACTAATGAAAAACTGTTTTTT.